This entry is about one T cell receptor (beta chain). The entry originates in a study of CD8 T cells in Susac syndrome. Per the germline V gene, CDR1 is SGDLS and CDR2 is YYNGEE. The J segment lost 7 bases and the V segment lost 4 bases, leaving 3 bases of the junction unmatched. The CDR3 runs to 15 residues. An amount of RNA that ranged from 0.5 to 1 ug was reverse transcribed with random hexamers. TCRdb re-called the immunoSEQ multiplex PCR reads with MiXCR, one entry per CDR3 protein. The table records roughly 220,000 distinct CDR3 sequences, 85% to 95% of them present only once. The sample taken for sequencing was CD4+ T cells from PBMCs. This clonotype originated in a human donor with Susac syndrome. The chain has TRBV9 and TRBJ2-1, with 15 bases that match TRBD2. CDR3 sequence: CASSFGTSGGNEQFF. CDR3 bases: TGTGCCAGCAGCTTCGGGACTAGCGGGGGGAATGAGCAGTTCTTC.